A selection of T cell receptor beta chains follows, all from one sample in a study of molecular identifiers for immune sequencing clone quantification. TCRdb fed the PCR reads into MiXCR, producing one record per CDR3 protein. The table has around 470,000 distinct CDR3 sequences, roughly 26% seen once; the top ten hold over 0.6%. Specimen: naive CD8+ T cells from blood, with Jurkat cell RNA spiked in. The receptors shown here come from a human donor in good health. Some libraries in this study had Jurkat cell RNA spiked in. Each CDR3 is given with its conserved first and last residue. The order of the fields is D gene, CDR3 length, clone size, V gene, J gene, CDR3 protein, CDR3 DNA. The D gene is left open where the match is weak. Part of the rows lack a size; the others show once, few, many or a class for expanded clones.

d_call: -; cdr3_length: 13; clone_size: many; v_call: TRBV9; j_call: TRBJ1-1; cdr3_aa: CASSGGQNTEAFF; cdr3_nt: TGTGCCAGCAGCGGGGGACAGAACACTGAAGCTTTCTTT
d_call: -; cdr3_length: 15; clone_size: many; v_call: TRBV7-6; j_call: TRBJ2-5; cdr3_aa: CASSVISSEQETQYF; cdr3_nt: TGTGCCAGCAGCGTAATCTCTAGCGAACAAGAGACCCAGTACTTC
d_call: -; cdr3_length: 12; clone_size: many; v_call: TRBV7-9; j_call: TRBJ1-6; cdr3_aa: CASSPGNSPLHF; cdr3_nt: TGTGCCAGCAGCCCCGGCAACTCACCCCTCCACTTT
d_call: TRBD1; cdr3_length: 16; clone_size: few; v_call: TRBV20-1; j_call: TRBJ1-6; cdr3_aa: CSARVIGRGPVSPLHF; cdr3_nt: TGCAGTGCTAGAGTCATCGGGAGGGGGCCTGTTTCACCCCTCCACTTT
d_call: -; cdr3_length: 18; clone_size: few; v_call: TRBV19; j_call: TRBJ1-5; cdr3_aa: CASSIDLATDNSNQPQHF; cdr3_nt: TGTGCCAGTAGTATAGATCTGGCGACAGACAATAGCAATCAGCCCCAGCATTTT
d_call: -; cdr3_length: 13; clone_size: many; v_call: TRBV7-6; j_call: TRBJ2-7; cdr3_aa: CASSLAGAYEQYF; cdr3_nt: TGTGCCAGCAGCTTGGCAGGGGCCTACGAGCAGTACTTC
d_call: -; cdr3_length: 13; clone_size: -; v_call: TRBV7-2; j_call: TRBJ2-7; cdr3_aa: CACSPVGVGEQYF; cdr3_nt: TGTGCCTGCAGCCCAGTGGGGGTCGGCGAGCAGTACTTC
d_call: -; cdr3_length: 15; clone_size: -; v_call: TRBV4-3; j_call: TRBJ2-5; cdr3_aa: CASSQDWSDQETQYF; cdr3_nt: TGCGCCAGCAGCCAAGATTGGTCAGATCAAGAGACCCAGTACTTC
d_call: -; cdr3_length: 14; clone_size: many; v_call: TRBV6-6; j_call: TRBJ2-3; cdr3_aa: CASSYGGLTDTQYF; cdr3_nt: TGTGCCAGCAGTTACGGGGGGTTGACAGATACGCAGTATTTT
d_call: -; cdr3_length: 13; clone_size: many; v_call: TRBV28; j_call: TRBJ1-5; cdr3_aa: CASSLRGWQPQHF; cdr3_nt: TGTGCCAGCAGTTTGCGGGGTTGGCAGCCCCAGCATTTT
d_call: TRBD2; cdr3_length: 19; clone_size: few; v_call: TRBV7-9; j_call: TRBJ2-3; cdr3_aa: CASSFPKTWTSGTTDTQYF; cdr3_nt: TGTGCCAGCAGCTTCCCGAAAACGTGGACTAGCGGAACCACAGATACGCAGTATTTT
d_call: -; cdr3_length: 15; clone_size: many; v_call: TRBV6-2/TRBV6-3; j_call: TRBJ1-2; cdr3_aa: CASSTGSPFNYGYTF; cdr3_nt: TGTGCCAGCAGCACCGGGAGCCCCTTTAACTATGGCTACACCTTC
d_call: TRBD1; cdr3_length: 13; clone_size: few; v_call: TRBV9; j_call: TRBJ2-7; cdr3_aa: CASSVGTGSEQYF; cdr3_nt: TGTGCCAGCAGCGTTGGGACAGGGAGCGAGCAGTACTTC
d_call: -; cdr3_length: 16; clone_size: many; v_call: TRBV24-1; j_call: TRBJ2-2; cdr3_aa: CATSDWDNSNTGELFF; cdr3_nt: TGTGCCACCAGTGATTGGGACAACTCGAACACCGGGGAGCTGTTTTTT
d_call: TRBD1; cdr3_length: 14; clone_size: -; v_call: TRBV2; j_call: TRBJ1-1; cdr3_aa: CASSTGTDYTEAFF; cdr3_nt: TGTGCCAGCAGCACAGGGACAGACTACACTGAAGCTTTCTTT
d_call: -; cdr3_length: 14; clone_size: -; v_call: TRBV19; j_call: TRBJ1-1; cdr3_aa: CASSSGPPITEAFF; cdr3_nt: TGTGCCAGTAGTTCAGGACCCCCAATAACTGAAGCTTTCTTT
d_call: -; cdr3_length: 14; clone_size: many; v_call: TRBV6-5; j_call: TRBJ2-7; cdr3_aa: CASSYRQGRGEQYF; cdr3_nt: TGTGCCAGCAGTTACCGTCAGGGGAGGGGCGAGCAGTACTTC